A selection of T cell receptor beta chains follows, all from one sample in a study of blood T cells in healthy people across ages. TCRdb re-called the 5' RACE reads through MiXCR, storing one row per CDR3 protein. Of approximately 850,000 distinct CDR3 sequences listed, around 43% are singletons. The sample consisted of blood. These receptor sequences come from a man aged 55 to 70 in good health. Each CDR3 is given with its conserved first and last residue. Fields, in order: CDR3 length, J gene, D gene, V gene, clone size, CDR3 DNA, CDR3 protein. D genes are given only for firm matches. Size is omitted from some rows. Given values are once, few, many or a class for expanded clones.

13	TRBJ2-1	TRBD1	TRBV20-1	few	TGCAGTGCGTCGACAGGGTTGTACAATGAGCAGTTCTTC	CSASTGLYNEQFF
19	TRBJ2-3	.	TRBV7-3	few	TGTGCCAGCAGCCCCTTTCGGTGGGGGGCGGAATCTCGCACAGATACGCAGTATTTT	CASSPFRWGAESRTDTQYF
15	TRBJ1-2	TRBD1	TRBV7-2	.	TGTGCCAGCAGCGCCCCAGGACAGGTTAACTATGGCTACACCTTC	CASSAPGQVNYGYTF
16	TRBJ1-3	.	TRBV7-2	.	TGTGCCAGCAGCTCAGGACCGGGGGGGGCTGGAAACACCATATATTTT	CASSSGPGGAGNTIYF
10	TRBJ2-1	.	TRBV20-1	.	TGCAATAATACGGGGGTGGAGCAGTTCTTC	CNNTGVEQFF
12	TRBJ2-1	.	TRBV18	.	TGTGCCAGCTCAGCAGCATCCTACGAGCAGTTCTTC	CASSAASYEQFF
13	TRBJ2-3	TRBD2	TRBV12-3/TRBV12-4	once	TGTGCCAGCATCCGGGGGGGGACAGATACGCAGTATTTT	CASIRGGTDTQYF
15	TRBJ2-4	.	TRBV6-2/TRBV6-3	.	TGTGCCAGCAGCCCCCGGGTTAAAGCCAAAAACATTCAGTACTTC	CASSPRVKAKNIQYF
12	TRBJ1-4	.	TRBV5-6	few	TGTGCCAGCAGCTTGGCCGCGGAAAAACTGTTTTTT	CASSLAAEKLFF
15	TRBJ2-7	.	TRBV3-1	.	TGTGCCAGCAGCCAAGATGTGACGAGCTCCTACGAGCAGTACTTC	CASSQDVTSSYEQYF
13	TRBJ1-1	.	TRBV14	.	TGTACCAGCAGCCCACATGTGAACACTGAAGCTTTCTTT	CTSSPHVNTEAFF
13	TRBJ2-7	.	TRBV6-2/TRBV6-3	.	TGTGCGATCCGAAGACCAGGCTCCTACGAGCAGTACTTC	CAIRRPGSYEQYF
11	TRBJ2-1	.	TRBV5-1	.	TGCGCCAGCAGCTTGAACAATGAGCGGTTCTTC	CASSLNNERFF
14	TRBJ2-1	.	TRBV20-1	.	TGCAGTGCTACCACATCCTGGCTAGCTGGCGAGCAGTTCTTC	CSATTSWLAGEQFF
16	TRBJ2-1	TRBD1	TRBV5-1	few	TGCGCCAGCAGCTTCAGCACAGGGGGAGGCTACAATGAGCAGTTCTTC	CASSFSTGGGYNEQFF
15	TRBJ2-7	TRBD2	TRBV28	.	TGTGCCAGCAGTTCCCCGGCTAGCGGGACGTACGAGCAGTACTTC	CASSSPASGTYEQYF
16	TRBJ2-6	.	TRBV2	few	TGTGCCAGCAGTGTCTCAGGGGTCTCTGGGGCCAACGTCCTGACTTTC	CASSVSGVSGANVLTF
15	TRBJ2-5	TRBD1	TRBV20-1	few	TGCAGTGCTAGAGATTACACAGGGGGCCGAGAGACCCAGTACTTC	CSARDYTGGRETQYF
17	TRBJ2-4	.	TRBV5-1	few	TGCGCCAGCAGCTTGGGTTTAGACAGCCTAGCCAAAAACATTCAGTACTTC	CASSLGLDSLAKNIQYF
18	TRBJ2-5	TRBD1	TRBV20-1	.	TGCAGTGCTAGAGTACGGACAGGGGCATCATACGCCCAAGAGACCCAGTACTTC	CSARVRTGASYAQETQYF
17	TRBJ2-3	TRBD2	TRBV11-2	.	TGTGCCAGCAGCTTTGGGTTGGCGGGGGGTCGTGGAGATACGCAGTATTTT	CASSFGLAGGRGDTQYF
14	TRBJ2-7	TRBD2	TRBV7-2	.	TGTGTCAGCAGCTTAACTAGCGGGACCTACGAGCAGTACTTC	CVSSLTSGTYEQYF
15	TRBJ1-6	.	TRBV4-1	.	TGCGCCAGCAGCCAGCGTACCCCCAGGGACTCACCCCTCCACTTT	CASSQRTPRDSPLHF
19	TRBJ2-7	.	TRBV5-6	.	TGTGCCAGCACCACGGGGCCCATAAGGCAACGGGGGGCCGTCTACGAGCAGTACTTC	CASTTGPIRQRGAVYEQYF
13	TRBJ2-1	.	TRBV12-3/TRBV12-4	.	TGTGCCAGCAGCAAAGACAGCGAAGAGACCCAGTTCTTC	CASSKDSEETQFF
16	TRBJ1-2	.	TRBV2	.	TGTGCCAGCTACAGAAGTGGGGTCGGGAGTCACTATGGCTACACCTTC	CASYRSGVGSHYGYTF
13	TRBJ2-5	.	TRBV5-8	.	TGTGCCAGCAGCTTGGACGGGCCGGAGACCCAGTACTTC	CASSLDGPETQYF
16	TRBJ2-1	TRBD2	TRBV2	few	TGTGCCAGCAGTGCTATTGAGGGACTAGCCTACAATGAGCAGTTCTTC	CASSAIEGLAYNEQFF
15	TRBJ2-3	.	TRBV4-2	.	TGTGCCAGCAGCACCCATAGCGGAGGCACAGATACGCAGTATTTT	CASSTHSGGTDTQYF
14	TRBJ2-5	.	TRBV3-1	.	TGTGCCAGCAGCCAAGATACAACCAGGGAGACCCAGTACTTC	CASSQDTTRETQYF
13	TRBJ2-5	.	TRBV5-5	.	TGTGCCAGCAGCGCAGGGTCCGAAGAGACCCAGTACTTC	CASSAGSEETQYF
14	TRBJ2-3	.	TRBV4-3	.	TGCGCCAGCAGCCAATATCCAGTCACAGATACGCAGTATTTT	CASSQYPVTDTQYF
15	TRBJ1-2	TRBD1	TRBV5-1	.	TGCGCCAGCAGCTTGGGGGACAGAGTATCCTATGGCTACACCTTC	CASSLGDRVSYGYTF
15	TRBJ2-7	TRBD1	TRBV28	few	TGTGCCAGCAGTTTAGGGGGGACAGGGTTCTACGAGCAGTACTTC	CASSLGGTGFYEQYF
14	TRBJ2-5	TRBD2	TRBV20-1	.	TGCAGTGCTAGTAGACGGGGGGGCCGCGAGACCCAGTACTTC	CSASRRGGRETQYF
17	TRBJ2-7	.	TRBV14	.	TGTGCCAGCGGCCAAGAAGGAAACGGTCAGAGCTCCTACGAGCAGTACTTC	CASGQEGNGQSSYEQYF
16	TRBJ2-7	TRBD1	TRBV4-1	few	TGCGCCAGCAGCCAAGTTACAGGGGTTAGGAGCTACGAGCAGTACTTC	CASSQVTGVRSYEQYF
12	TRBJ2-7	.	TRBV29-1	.	TGCAGCGTAGCCCCGAGGGGCTACGAGCAGTACTTC	CSVAPRGYEQYF
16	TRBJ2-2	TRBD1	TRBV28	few	TGTGCCAGCAGTTCGACAGGGGCGAAGAACACCGGGGAGCTGTTTTTT	CASSSTGAKNTGELFF
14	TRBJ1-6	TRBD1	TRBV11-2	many	TGTGCCAGCAGCTTAGAGGGACAGTATTCACCCCTCCACTTT	CASSLEGQYSPLHF
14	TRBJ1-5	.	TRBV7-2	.	TGTGCCAGCAGCCTCAAGTATAGCAATCAGCCCCAGCATTTT	CASSLKYSNQPQHF
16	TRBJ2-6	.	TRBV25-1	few	TGTGCCAGCAGTATATGGACACTCTCTGGGGCCAACGTCCTGACTTTC	CASSIWTLSGANVLTF